The 32 T cell receptor beta chains presented below share a single source sample, sequenced in a study of beta chain features in type 1 diabetes. Reverse transcribing all isolated RNA meant expressed TCRB transcripts were sequenced. Profiling relied on immunoSEQ multiplex PCR, and the TCRdb table lists in-frame clones only, not all of them. This repertoire shows around 300,000 clones, around 7.8% found once; its top ten account for roughly 1%. The material sequenced was central memory CD4+ T cells from blood. Receptors originate from a woman between 18 and 29 years old in good health.

This clone was seen at least ten times. V gene TRBV7-9 combines with J gene TRBJ1-2; perhaps TRBD1 as D (6 bases). Deletions cut 5 bases from V and 13 bases from J, with 17 bases between. CDR3 length: 12 amino acids. The germline V gene encodes CDR1 SEHNR and CDR2 FQNEAQ (reference sequence). CDR3 amino acids: CASSRETGMGTF. The DNA for the CDR3 is TGTGCCAGCAGCCGCGAAACAGGGATGGGCACCTTC.

This clone was detected a few times. The chain joins TRBV11-2 to TRBJ2-2; D remains ambiguous. V shed 0 bases and J shed 6 bases, with 8 bases lying between them. CDR3 size: 14 residues. The germline V gene encodes CDR1 SGHAT and CDR2 FQNNGV. The CDR3 spells CASSLDRVSGELFF. CDR3 DNA: TGTGCCAGCAGCTTAGATCGCGTGTCCGGGGAGCTGTTTTTT.

The chain joins TRBV7-3 to TRBJ2-7, with D unclear. The V end was cut by 2 bases, the J end by 6 bases, with 11 bases between. The V gene's germline CDR1 is SGHTA and CDR2 FQGTGA. This CDR3 is 13 amino acids long. The CDR3 loop reads CASSLVVSFEQYF. CDR3 bases: TGTGCCAGCAGCTTAGTGGTCAGCTTCGAGCAGTACTTC.

The V call is TRBV28, the J call TRBJ1-2, with D possibly TRBD1 on 5 matching bases. V was trimmed by 6 bases and J by 5 bases, leaving 19 bases between them. The CDR3 runs 15 residues. CDR1 and CDR2 (germline): MDHEN, SYDVKM. The CDR3, as DNA: TGTGCCAGCAGCCGTGACAGTCTCGCGAAGTATGGCTACACCTTC. Translation gives CASSRDSLAKYGYTF.

The chain carries TRBV23-1 and TRBJ2-7; the D is unclear. TRBV23-1 is an ORF, and what it does is uncertain. This CDR3 spans 12 amino acids. V lost 4 bases, J lost 2 bases, and 6 bases lay in between. This chain's CDR3 is CASSLPTYEQYF. CDR3 coding DNA: TGCGCCAGCAGTCTACCAACCTACGAGCAGTACTTC.

This clone was counted only a few times. The V call is TRBV5-1, the J call TRBJ2-7, with D unclear. CDR3 length equals 13 residues. Trimming removed 1 base from V and 3 bases from J, with 8 bases in between. Germline CDR1 reads SGHRS; CDR2 reads YFSETQ. CDR3: CASSLFSSYEQYF. CDR3 sequence (DNA): TGCGCCAGCAGCTTGTTTTCTAGCTACGAGCAGTACTTC.

There are a few counts of this clone. This chain uses TRBV5-4 with TRBJ2-4, with TRBD2 identical over 8 bases. The J segment lost 2 bases and the V segment lost 1 base, leaving 5 bases of the junction unmatched. This CDR3 spans 16 amino acids. The germline CDR1 and CDR2 sequences are SGHNT and YYREEE (reference sequence). CDR3 in DNA: TGTGCCAGCAGCTTGCGGGGGGGGACTACCAAAAACATTCAGTACTTC. Translation: CASSLRGGTTKNIQYF.

The CDR3 sequence: CAISESAGYYEQYF. The CDR3 coding sequence is TGTGCCATCAGTGAGTCGGCAGGCTACTACGAGCAGTACTTC. The chain couples TRBV10-3 to TRBJ2-7; the D is unclear. V was cut by 0 bases and J by 3 bases, with 9 bases left in between. CDR1 and CDR2 (germline): ENHRY, SYGVKD. The CDR3 consists of 14 residues.

This clone has more than one count but fewer than ten. This chain connects TRBV5-1 to TRBJ1-6, with 9 bases lining up with TRBD1. This CDR3 spans 13 amino acids. V gave up 3 bases and J gave up 13 bases; unmatched junction bases: 5. The germline CDR1 and CDR2 sequences are SGHRS and YFSETQ. CDR3 loop: CASSSGTGSPLHF. Here the CDR3 DNA reads TGCGCCAGCAGCTCCGGGACAGGGTCCCCCCTCCACTTT.

Many counts were recorded for this clone. This rearrangement joins TRBV27 to TRBJ1-1; D is possibly TRBD1 (5 bases). This CDR3 comprises 16 residues. V lost 0 bases and J lost 3, with 14 bases in between. In germline, CDR1 is MNHEY, CDR2 SMNVEV (reference sequence). The CDR3 here is CASSLSRGGVDTEAFF. In nucleotides, the CDR3 is TGTGCCAGCAGTTTATCGCGGGGCGGCGTTGACACTGAAGCTTTCTTT.

This clone has just a few counts. The chain uses TRBV29-1 and TRBJ1-1; D might be TRBD1 (5 bases). The CDR3 runs 12 residues. Germline CDR1 and CDR2: SQVTM and ANQGSEA. Trimming shortened V by 7 bases and J by 5 bases, and 14 bases separated the two germline ends. CDR3 in amino acids: CSASSGGTEAFF. The CDR3, as DNA: TGCAGCGCCTCAAGTGGGGGAACTGAAGCTTTCTTT. The full variable domain, completed using reference TRBV29-1 and TRBJ1-1, is SAVISQKPSRDICQRGTSLTIQCQVDSQVTMMFWYRQQPGQSLTLIATANQGSEATYESGFVIDKFPISRPNLTFSTLTVSNMSPEDSSIYLCSASSGGTEAFFGQGTRLTVV.

This clone was observed many times. The J gene is TRBJ1-4, the V gene TRBV4-2, with unresolved D. The length of the CDR3 is 13 residues. The germline V and J ends were trimmed by 1 base and 6 bases, with 6 bases remaining between them. The germline V gene has CDR1 LGHNA and CDR2 YNFKEQ. The CDR3 nucleotides are TGTGCCAGCAGCCAAGCAGTTGATGAAAAACTGTTTTTT. Its translation: CASSQAVDEKLFF.

This clone was counted between two and nine times. V usage is TRBV6-5 and J usage is TRBJ1-4; 7 bases map to TRBD1. Germline V gene data show CDR1 as MNHEY and CDR2 as SVGAGI. The V gene end was trimmed by 6 bases and the J gene end by 4 bases; junction bases not matched to a gene: 8. This CDR3 region has 15 residues. CDR3 nucleotides: TGTGCCAGCAGCCTTTCGACAGGGTATAATGAAAAACTGTTTTTT. It specifies CASSLSTGYNEKLFF.

In the case of this clone: Distinct nucleotide sequences in the sample also encode this CDR3. The rearrangement links TRBV11-3 to TRBJ2-5; D is undetermined. This CDR3 contains 13 residues. Germline CDR1 reads SGHNT; CDR2 reads YENEEA. Trimming pared 5 bases from V and 5 bases from J, leaving 12 bases between. The CDR3 region has the DNA TGTGCCAGCAGCCTATATGCCCGGGAGACCCAGTACTTC. This codes for CASSLYARETQYF.

This clone occurred many times. The chain is built from TRBV19 and TRBJ2-2; D unresolved. Trimming cost V 3 bases and J 5 bases, with 10 bases left between them. Per germline, CDR1 LNHDA and CDR2 SQIVND (reference sequence). The CDR3 extends over 14 amino acids. The CDR3 DNA follows: TGTGCCAGTAGTATTTTCGAGGAAACCGGGGAGCTGTTTTTT. This encodes CASSIFEETGELFF.

This clone was recorded a few times. The chain is built from TRBV19 and TRBJ2-6; D is ambiguous. The CDR3 extends over 17 amino acids. In germline, CDR1 is LNHDA, CDR2 SQIVND (reference sequence). V was pared by 6 bases and J by 0 bases, with 15 bases between. CDR3 sequence (DNA): TGTGCCAGTAGACAGTCCGACTCGAGCTCTGGGGCCAACGTCCTGACTTTC. As protein: CASRQSDSSSGANVLTF.

The chain combines TRBV10-3 with TRBJ2-2, with 10 bases matching TRBD2. Per germline, CDR1 ENHRY and CDR2 SYGVKD. The CDR3 spans 19 residues. The V segment lost 0 bases and the J segment 1 base; nucleotides outside the gene matches: 8. CDR3 region: CAISESIRRLAGNTGELFF. The CDR3 DNA follows: TGTGCCATCAGTGAGTCGATTCGCAGACTAGCGGGGAACACCGGGGAGCTGTTTTTT.

This clone was seen a few times. CDR3 sequence reads: CASSYRGRGDEKLFF. The CDR3 region has the DNA TGTGCCAGCAGCTACAGGGGGCGAGGGGATGAAAAACTGTTTTTT. The rearrangement uses TRBV7-6 and TRBJ1-4, with TRBD1 matching over 9 bases. CDR3 length equals 15 residues. V was pared by 4 bases and J by 6 bases, with 6 bases of the junction left unmatched. Germline values: CDR1 SGHVS, CDR2 FNYEAQ.

The chain couples TRBV29-1 to TRBJ2-2; 7 bases align to TRBD1. Germline-derived CDR1 and CDR2 are SQVTM and ANQGSEA. Losses at the gene ends were 4 bases for V and 1 base for J; bases not matched to a gene: 6. The length of the CDR3 is 15 residues. The CDR3 nucleotides are TGCAGCGTTGTACCGGGACAGAGGAACACCGGGGAGCTGTTTTTT. It translates to CSVVPGQRNTGELFF.

This clone was picked up many times. The V gene is TRBV5-1, the J gene TRBJ2-2; D perhaps matches TRBD2 (5 bases). V gave up 7 bases and J gave up 4 bases, with 11 bases separating them. The germline V gene has CDR1 SGHRS and CDR2 YFSETQ. The CDR3 totals 13 residues. The CDR3 reads CASSEAVTGELFF. The CDR3 DNA is TGCGCCAGCTCGGAGGCCGTCACCGGGGAGCTGTTTTTT. Full variable domain (outside the CDR3, taken from reference TRBV5-1 and TRBJ2-2): KAGVTQTPRYLIKTRGQQVTLSCSPISGHRSVSWYQQTPGQGLQFLFEYFSETQRNKGNFPGRFSGRQFSNSRSEMNVSTLELGDSALYLCASSEAVTGELFFGEGSRLTVL.

This clone was recorded many times. The rearrangement uses TRBV19 and TRBJ1-5; a weak D match, TRBD1 (6 bases). This CDR3 comprises 14 residues. CDR1 is LNHDA, CDR2 SQIVND, per germline (reference sequence). V gave up 5 bases and J gave up 6 bases, with 14 bases separating them. CDR3 DNA sequence: TGTGCCAGTAGTTTGGTGGGGGCACCTCAGCCCCAGCATTTT. This translates into CASSLVGAPQPQHF.

This clone came up many times. CDR3 bases: TGTGCCAGCAGCTCGGGACAGTTGAACACTGAAGCTTTCTTT. Translated: CASSSGQLNTEAFF. The J gene is TRBJ1-1, the V gene TRBV7-9; 7 nucleotides match TRBD1. Germline-derived CDR1 and CDR2 are SEHNR and FQNEAQ (reference sequence). Trimming took 4 bases from V and 0 from J; bases not matched to a gene: 2. The CDR3 runs 14 residues.

This clone was detected only a few times. The rearrangement links TRBV21-1 to TRBJ2-7. TRBV21-1 is annotated as a pseudogene. The CDR3 consists of 16 residues. The CDR3 nucleotides read TGTGCCAGCAGCATTAAGGGGAGTATCTCGGCGTACGAGCAGTACGTC. Its protein is CASSIKGSISAYEQYV.

The sample holds many counts of this clone. The chain is built from TRBV19 and TRBJ2-5; a possible D gene is TRBD1 (5 bases). The V and J ends lost 0 bases and 2 bases respectively, with 10 bases between them. Germline-derived CDR1 and CDR2 are LNHDA and SQIVND (reference sequence). The CDR3 loop spans 15 amino acids. CDR3 in amino acids: CASSIDRDRQETQYF. In DNA, the CDR3 is TGTGCCAGTAGTATAGATCGAGACAGACAAGAGACCCAGTACTTC.

This rearrangement joins TRBV7-3 to TRBJ1-2; D remains unclear. The CDR3 runs to 13 residues. The germline CDR1 and CDR2 sequences are SGHTA and FQGTGA. Trimming shortened V by 1 base and J by 2 bases, and 5 bases separated the two germline ends. The CDR3 nucleotides read TGTGCCAGCAGCTTAAGCAGAAACTATGGCTACACCTTC. It yields the protein CASSLSRNYGYTF.

The chain combines TRBV6-1 with TRBJ1-1, with no clear D. CDR1 and CDR2 (germline): MNHNS, SASEGT. This CDR3 region has 12 residues. V dropped 8 bases and J dropped 3 bases, with 10 bases sitting between them. DNA for the CDR3: TGTGCCAGCGTAATGGCGTACACTGAAGCTTTCTTT. Residues: CASVMAYTEAFF.

A few counts support this clone. V and J are TRBV23-1 and TRBJ2-2; 10 bases match TRBD1. TRBV23-1 is marked as an open reading frame, function uncertain. J gave up 1 base and V 7 bases, and 3 bases lay outside the gene matches. The CDR3 is made up of 15 amino acids. CDR3 residues: CASIDRGLNTGELFF. The CDR3 DNA sequence: TGCGCCAGCATTGACAGGGGGCTGAACACCGGGGAGCTGTTTTTT.

The rearrangement uses TRBV30 and TRBJ1-3; D call uncertain. Trimming pared 4 bases from V and 0 bases from J, leaving 10 bases between. The CDR3 is 14 amino acids. Germline V lookup: CDR1 GTSNPN, CDR2 SVGIG (reference sequence). Written as DNA, the CDR3 is TGTGCCTGGAAGGCGCTCAACTCTGGAAACACCATATATTTT. Protein: CAWKALNSGNTIYF. The full variable domain, completed using reference TRBV30 and TRBJ1-3, is SQTIHQWPATLVQPVGSPLSLECTVEGTSNPNLYWYRQAAGRGLQLLFYSVGIGQISSEVPQNLSASRPQDRQFILSSKKLLLSDSGFYLCAWKALNSGNTIYFGEGSWLTVV.

The chain combines TRBV5-8 with TRBJ1-1, with D perhaps matching TRBD1 (6 bases). This CDR3 is 16 amino acids long. In germline, CDR1 is SGHTS, CDR2 YDEGEE. Trimming took off 3 bases at V and 1 base at J, with 16 bases between the two ends. This CDR3 is CASSSQGGGRNTEAFF. The CDR3 region has the DNA TGTGCCAGCAGCTCCCAGGGAGGGGGGCGGAACACTGAAGCTTTCTTT. Full variable domain (outside the CDR3, taken from reference TRBV5-8 and TRBJ1-1): EAGVTQSPTHLIKTRGQQATLRCSPISGHTSVYWYQQALGLGLQFLLWYDEGEERNRGNFPPRFSGRQFPNYSSELNVNALELEDSALYLCASSSQGGGRNTEAFFGQGTRLTVV.

The J gene is TRBJ1-3, the V gene TRBV7-9; D is unresolved. V shed 2 bases and J shed 0 bases, with 11 bases lying between them. The CDR3 spans 16 residues. CDR1 and CDR2 (germline): SEHNR, FQNEAQ (reference sequence). CDR3 coding DNA: TGTGCCAGCAGCTTATTCCCTCCTGGCTCTGGAAACACCATATATTTT. Protein sequence: CASSLFPPGSGNTIYF.

This chain uses TRBV2 with TRBJ2-5, with 7 nucleotides matching TRBD2. The V gene's germline CDR1 is SNHLY and CDR2 FYNNEI. With 4 bases clipped from V and 2 bases from J, the junction kept 4 bases outside the gene matches. This CDR3 contains 14 residues. CDR3 residues: CASSGNGGQETQYF. The CDR3 coding sequence is TGTGCCAGCAGTGGAAACGGGGGGCAAGAGACCCAGTACTTC.

This clone was counted between two and nine times. This chain links TRBV6-5 with TRBJ2-4, with a weak D call TRBD1 (6 bases). The length of the CDR3 is 13 residues. V was clipped by 7 bases and J by 5 bases, with 12 bases between them. Germline V CDR1 and CDR2: MNHEY, SVGAGI. The CDR3 DNA sequence: TGTGCCAGCACCTCATCAGGGGAAAACATTCAGTACTTC. As protein: CASTSSGENIQYF.